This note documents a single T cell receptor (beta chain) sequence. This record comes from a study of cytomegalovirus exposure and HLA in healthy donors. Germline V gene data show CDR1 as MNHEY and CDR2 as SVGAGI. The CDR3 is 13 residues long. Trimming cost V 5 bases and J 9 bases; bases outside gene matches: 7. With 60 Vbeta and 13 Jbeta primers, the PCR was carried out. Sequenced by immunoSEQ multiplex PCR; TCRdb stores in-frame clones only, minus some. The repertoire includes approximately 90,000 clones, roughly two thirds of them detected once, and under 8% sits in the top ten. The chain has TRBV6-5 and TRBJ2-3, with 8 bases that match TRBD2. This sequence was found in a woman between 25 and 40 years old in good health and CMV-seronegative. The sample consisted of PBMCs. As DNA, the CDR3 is TGTGCCAGCAGTCCTCTTAGCGGGAAGACGCAGTATTTT. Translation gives CASSPLSGKTQYF.